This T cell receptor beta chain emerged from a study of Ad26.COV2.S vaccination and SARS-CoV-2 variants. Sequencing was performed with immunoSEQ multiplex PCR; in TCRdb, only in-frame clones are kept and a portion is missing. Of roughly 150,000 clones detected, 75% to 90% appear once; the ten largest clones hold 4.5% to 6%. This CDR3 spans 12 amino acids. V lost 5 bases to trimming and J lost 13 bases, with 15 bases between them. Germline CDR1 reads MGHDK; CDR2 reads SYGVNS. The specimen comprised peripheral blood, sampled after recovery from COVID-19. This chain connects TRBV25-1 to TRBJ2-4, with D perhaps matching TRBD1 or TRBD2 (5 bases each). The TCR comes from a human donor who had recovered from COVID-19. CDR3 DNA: TGTGCCAGCAGTTTGGGACCCTCTGTCCAGTACTTC. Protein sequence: CASSLGPSVQYF. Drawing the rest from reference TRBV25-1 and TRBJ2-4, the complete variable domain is EADIYQTPRYLVIGTGKKITLECSQTMGHDKMYWYQQDPGMELHLIHYSYGVNSTEKGDLSSESTVSRIRTEHFPLTLESARPSHTSQYLCASSLGPSVQYFGAGTRLSVL.